Each of the 2 T cell receptor beta chains below was sequenced from the same sample in a study of blood T cell repertoires in COVID-19. Sequencing was performed with immunoSEQ multiplex PCR; in TCRdb, only in-frame clones are kept and a portion is missing. Of 120,000 to 150,000 clones listed, 76% are singletons. The sequenced sample was peripheral blood. The receptors were gathered from a man in his sixties with acute or convalescent COVID-19.

This sequence joins TRBV29-1 and TRBJ2-5, with 9 nucleotides matching TRBD1. The V gene's germline CDR1 is SQVTM and CDR2 ANQGSEA. V trimming: 8 bases; J trimming: 5 bases; junction bases outside the gene matches: 3. The CDR3 is 11 amino acids. The DNA of the CDR3 is TGCAGCTCCGGGACAGGGGAGACCCAGTACTTC. Protein product: CSSGTGETQYF.

The CDR3 protein is CASLDRGQTGELFF. In DNA form, the CDR3 reads TGTGCCAGTCTGGACAGGGGGCAGACCGGGGAGCTGTTTTTT. V and J are TRBV19 and TRBJ2-2; TRBD1 agrees at 11 bases. The V and J ends lost 8 bases and 5 bases, in that order; junction bases with no gene match: 4. The CDR3 has 14 residues. Germline assignment: CDR1 LNHDA and CDR2 SQIVND (reference sequence).